These 24 T cell receptor beta chains were all obtained from the same sample, sequenced in a study of cytomegalovirus exposure and HLA in healthy donors. Method: immunoSEQ multiplex PCR; TCRdb's copy keeps in-frame clones and lacks some. The data contain about 57,000 clones, over 90% of them singletons. The sample taken for sequencing was PBMCs. These receptors were collected from a young woman in good health and CMV-seronegative.

This rearrangement joins TRBV27 to TRBJ2-2; D unresolved. Germline V gene sequence: CDR1 MNHEY, CDR2 SMNVEV (reference sequence). With 0 bases removed from V and 6 bases from J, the gap between germline ends came to 8 bases. CDR3 size: 14 residues. The CDR3 reads CASSLSEVPGELFF. The CDR3 nucleotides read TGTGCCAGCAGTTTATCAGAGGTCCCCGGGGAGCTGTTTTTT.

This clone was seen only once. The chain employs TRBV15 and TRBJ1-5, with D possibly matching TRBD1 (6 bases). Germline CDR1 is LNHNV and CDR2 is YYDKDF (reference sequence). The CDR3 sequence is 12 residues long. V was cut by 8 bases and J by 1 base, with 6 bases left in between. CDR3 region: CATQGSNQPQHF. For the CDR3, the DNA is TGTGCCACCCAGGGGAGCAATCAGCCCCAGCATTTT.

This chain links TRBV19 with TRBJ2-3, with 8 positions matching TRBD2. Germline V lookup: CDR1 LNHDA, CDR2 SQIVND (reference sequence). With 8 bases clipped from V and 4 bases from J, the junction kept 8 bases outside the gene matches. The CDR3 is made up of 14 amino acids. The CDR3 here is CASARRGGPDTQYF. CDR3 coding DNA: TGTGCCAGTGCTCGTCGGGGGGGGCCAGATACGCAGTATTTT.

The chain uses TRBV12-5 and TRBJ1-1, with D tentatively TRBD1 (5 bases). CDR3 length: 12 residues. The V gene lost 7 bases and the J gene lost 3 bases, with 9 bases spanning the gap. The germline gives CDR1 LGHNT, CDR2 FRNRAP. The CDR3 protein is CASAPTDTEAFF. In DNA, the CDR3 is TGTGCTAGTGCCCCGACAGACACTGAAGCTTTCTTT.

J is TRBJ1-4 and V is TRBV4-3; D gene uncertain. V lost 1 base, J lost 10 bases, and 10 bases lay in between. The germline V gene encodes CDR1 LGHNA and CDR2 YSLEER. The length of the CDR3 is 13 residues. The CDR3 sequence is CASSQVLLGKLFF. For the CDR3, the DNA is TGCGCCAGCAGCCAAGTTCTGCTAGGAAAACTGTTTTTT.

This chain uses TRBV11-2 with TRBJ1-1, with D possibly TRBD1 on 6 matching bases. The length of the CDR3 is 14 residues. Per the germline V gene, CDR1 is SGHAT and CDR2 is FQNNGV. Trimming left V 4 bases short and J 9 bases short, with 18 bases between. CDR3 sequence reads: CASSSSGTSWQAFF. The CDR3 DNA reads TGTGCCAGCAGCTCCTCCGGGACATCATGGCAAGCTTTCTTT.

This clone appeared a single time. The genes are TRBV6-6 and TRBJ2-7; TRBD1 agrees at 7 bases. Germline V gene lookup returns CDR1 MNHNY and CDR2 SVGAGI (reference sequence). CDR3 length: 16 amino acids. V trimming: 0 bases; J trimming: 4 bases; junction bases outside the gene matches: 9. CDR3 region: CASSYSPTGTDYEQYF. As DNA, the CDR3 is TGTGCCAGCAGTTACTCCCCGACCGGGACAGATTACGAGCAGTACTTC.

V usage is TRBV28 and J usage is TRBJ1-1; perhaps TRBD1 as D (6 bases). Germline CDR1 reads MDHEN; CDR2 reads SYDVKM. V was clipped by 5 bases and J by 11 bases, with 18 bases between them. The CDR3 runs to 13 residues. CDR3 region: CASSPRTGFSAFF. The CDR3 nucleotides read TGTGCCAGCAGTCCGAGAACAGGGTTCTCGGCTTTCTTT.

The chain joins TRBV19 to TRBJ2-7; 10 bases align to TRBD1. The germline V gene has CDR1 LNHDA and CDR2 SQIVND (reference sequence). The V gene end was trimmed by 9 bases and the J gene end by 1 base; junction bases not matched to a gene: 9. The CDR3 covers 15 residues. The CDR3 region has the DNA TGTGCCAGGGCCCCCCGGGACAGGGGTTCCTACGAGCAGTACGTC. It yields the protein CARAPRDRGSYEQYV.

Here the CDR3 DNA reads TGTGCCAGCAGACCCCCGGGGGGGAGCCAGCCCCAGCATTTT. It yields the protein CASRPPGGSQPQHF. The rearrangement uses TRBV28 and TRBJ1-5, with D maybe TRBD1 (5 bases). In germline, CDR1 is MDHEN, CDR2 SYDVKM. V was cut by 6 bases and J by 7 bases, with 16 bases left in between. The CDR3 loop spans 14 amino acids.

In this sample, this clone turned up a few times. The rearrangement links TRBV10-3 to TRBJ2-5, with 7 bases identical to TRBD1. The CDR3 consists of 13 residues. Germline trimming cut 2 bases from V and 3 bases from J; bases unmatched to any gene: 0. Germline V gene data show CDR1 as ENHRY and CDR2 as SYGVKD. CDR3 DNA: TGTGCCATCAGTGAGACAGGGGAAGAGACCCAGTACTTC. Its protein is CAISETGEETQYF.

This clone was recorded once. The DNA for the CDR3 is TGCGCCAGCAGCTTGGAGGACAGGGTAGGTCACCATGGTGAGCAGTTCTTC. It is translated as CASSLEDRVGHHGEQFF. The gene calls are TRBV5-1 and TRBJ2-1; 8 bases fit TRBD1. CDR3 length equals 17 residues. Germline V gene lookup returns CDR1 SGHRS and CDR2 YFSETQ. The J segment lost 9 bases and the V segment lost 0 bases, leaving 14 bases of the junction unmatched.

V and J are TRBV6-1 and TRBJ1-2, with TRBD1 matching 7 bases. CDR3 size: 17 residues. V trimming: 4 bases; J trimming: 5 bases; junction bases outside the gene matches: 16. CDR1 and CDR2 from the germline V gene are MNHNS and SASEGT. This CDR3 reads CASSGTGASPPRYGYTF. As DNA, the CDR3 is TGTGCCAGCAGTGGCACAGGGGCTAGCCCTCCCCGTTATGGCTACACCTTC.

This chain connects TRBV27 to TRBJ1-2; D remains ambiguous. The germline V gene has CDR1 MNHEY and CDR2 SMNVEV (reference sequence). This CDR3 is built from 14 residues. Deletions cut 6 bases from V and 3 bases from J, with 14 bases between. The CDR3 here is CASSQRTGHYGYTF. DNA for the CDR3: TGTGCCAGCAGCCAACGGACTGGACACTATGGCTACACCTTC.

V gene TRBV10-3 combines with J gene TRBJ1-2; unclear D gene. Trimming took off 0 bases at V and 6 bases at J, with 11 bases between the two ends. The CDR3 is 14 residues long. Per the germline V gene, CDR1 is ENHRY and CDR2 is SYGVKD. The CDR3 protein is CAISESNLRDGYTF. As DNA, the CDR3 is TGTGCCATCAGTGAGTCTAACCTACGGGATGGCTACACCTTC.

This clone was counted a single time. The gene calls are TRBV14 and TRBJ1-1, with a possible D match to TRBD1 (5 bases). V was shortened by 0 bases and J by 1 base, with 9 bases between the two germline ends. This CDR3 region has 15 residues. In germline, CDR1 is SGHDN, CDR2 FVKESK. This CDR3 reads CASSQELGGNTEAFF. For the CDR3, the DNA is TGTGCCAGCAGCCAAGAACTCGGGGGGAACACTGAAGCTTTCTTT.

V usage is TRBV18 and J usage is TRBJ2-3; TRBD2 matches 11 bases. This CDR3 has 14 amino acids. The germline V gene encodes CDR1 KGHSH and CDR2 LQKENI. V shed 3 bases, J shed 8 bases, and the junction held 4 bases outside the gene matches. CDR3 residues: CASSPGLAGRTQYF. The CDR3, as DNA: TGTGCCAGCTCACCCGGACTAGCGGGCCGTACGCAGTATTTT.

This sequence joins TRBV6-1 and TRBJ2-2; TRBD1 aligns across 7 bases. Germline CDR1 and CDR2: MNHNS and SASEGT. The CDR3 consists of 14 residues. V gave up 5 bases and J gave up 6 bases; unmatched junction bases: 6. The CDR3 DNA reads TGTGCCAGCAGTTCTCTCGGGACAGCCGGGGAGCTGTTTTTT. It translates to CASSSLGTAGELFF.

The chain links TRBV5-6 to TRBJ1-4; tentative D call: TRBD1 (6 bases). This CDR3 has 14 residues. CDR1 SGHDT and CDR2 YYEEEE come from the germline V gene. The V gene lost 1 base and the J gene lost 6 bases, with 10 bases spanning the gap. This CDR3 is CASSLKGVDEKLFF. DNA of the CDR3: TGTGCCAGCAGCTTGAAGGGGGTGGATGAAAAACTGTTTTTT.

The CDR3 protein is CASSTGAGGKETQYF. In DNA form, the CDR3 reads TGTGCCAGCAGCACAGGGGCCGGAGGGAAAGAGACCCAGTACTTC. The V gene is TRBV9, the J gene TRBJ2-5, with a weak D call TRBD1 (7 bases). The CDR3 extends over 15 amino acids. The germline CDR1 and CDR2 sequences are SGDLS and YYNGEE. Deletions cut 4 bases from V and 3 bases from J, with 16 bases between.

The chain is built from TRBV18 and TRBJ2-1; 11 nucleotides align to TRBD2. This CDR3 is 16 amino acids long. J gave up 6 bases and V 3 bases, and 7 bases lay outside the gene matches. The germline gives CDR1 KGHSH, CDR2 LQKENI. CDR3 loop: CASSPPTSGTRNEQFF. The CDR3 DNA follows: TGTGCCAGCTCACCTCCGACTAGCGGGACTCGCAATGAGCAGTTCTTC.

The rearrangement links TRBV19 to TRBJ2-1; TRBD1 agrees at 10 bases. This CDR3 region has 14 residues. The V gene end was trimmed by 10 bases and the J gene end by 3 bases; junction bases not matched to a gene: 6. Germline CDR1 LNHDA, CDR2 SQIVND (reference sequence). CDR3: CATAGQGIYNEQFF. The CDR3 DNA follows: TGTGCCACCGCGGGACAGGGGATCTACAATGAGCAGTTCTTC.

This chain links TRBV9 with TRBJ2-2; possible D gene TRBD1, 5 bases. Trimming took 4 bases from V and 4 from J, leaving 14 bases between them. CDR1 SGDLS and CDR2 YYNGEE come from the germline V gene. CDR3 length: 15 amino acids. CDR3 protein: CASSRAGMATGELFF. Here the CDR3 DNA reads TGTGCCAGCAGCCGCGCAGGGATGGCCACCGGGGAGCTGTTTTTT.

CDR3 residues: CASSEPLAGPSGANVLTF. The CDR3, as DNA: TGTGCCAGCAGCGAGCCACTAGCGGGACCCTCTGGGGCCAACGTCCTGACTTTC. J is TRBJ2-6 and V is TRBV9; 10 nucleotides line up with TRBD2. The V and J ends lost 3 bases and 0 bases, in that order; junction bases with no gene match: 6. This CDR3 region has 18 residues. Germline V gene data show CDR1 as SGDLS and CDR2 as YYNGEE.